These 3 T cell receptor beta chains came from one sample sequenced in a study of blood T cells in healthy people across ages. Combining a sample-barcoded 5' primer with a J-beta primer mix, a second PCR ran for about 7 to 12 cycles. TCRdb reprocessed the 5' RACE reads via MiXCR and lists one record per CDR3 protein. Here the sample spans over 600,000 distinct CDR3 sequences, more than 50% being singletons. The material sequenced was blood. These receptors all come from a man aged 40-49 years in good health.

The chain has TRBV27 and TRBJ2-7, with a tentative D call TRBD1 (5 bases). The germline V and J ends were trimmed by 3 bases and 3 bases, with 9 bases remaining between them. This CDR3 region has 13 residues. Germline values: CDR1 MNHEY, CDR2 SMNVEV (reference sequence). The CDR3 protein is CASSLTAYYEQYF. The CDR3 region has the DNA TGTGCCAGCAGTTTGACAGCGTACTACGAGCAGTACTTC.

The chain has TRBV6-1 and TRBJ2-3, with a weak D call TRBD1 (6 bases). The germline gives CDR1 MNHNS, CDR2 SASEGT. Deletions cut 3 bases from V and 4 bases from J, with 8 bases between. There are 13 residues in the CDR3. CDR3 nucleotides: TGTGCCAGCAGTGACAGGGGACCAGATACGCAGTATTTT. Its translation: CASSDRGPDTQYF.

The rearrangement uses TRBV7-2 and TRBJ2-3, with D hard to call. The CDR3 has 16 amino acids. Germline CDR1 reads SGHTA; CDR2 reads FQGNSA. Trimming left V 1 base short and J 0 bases short, with 11 bases between. The CDR3 loop is CASSLDWAVSTDTQYF. In nucleotides, the CDR3 is TGTGCCAGCAGCTTAGATTGGGCCGTCAGCACAGATACGCAGTATTTT.